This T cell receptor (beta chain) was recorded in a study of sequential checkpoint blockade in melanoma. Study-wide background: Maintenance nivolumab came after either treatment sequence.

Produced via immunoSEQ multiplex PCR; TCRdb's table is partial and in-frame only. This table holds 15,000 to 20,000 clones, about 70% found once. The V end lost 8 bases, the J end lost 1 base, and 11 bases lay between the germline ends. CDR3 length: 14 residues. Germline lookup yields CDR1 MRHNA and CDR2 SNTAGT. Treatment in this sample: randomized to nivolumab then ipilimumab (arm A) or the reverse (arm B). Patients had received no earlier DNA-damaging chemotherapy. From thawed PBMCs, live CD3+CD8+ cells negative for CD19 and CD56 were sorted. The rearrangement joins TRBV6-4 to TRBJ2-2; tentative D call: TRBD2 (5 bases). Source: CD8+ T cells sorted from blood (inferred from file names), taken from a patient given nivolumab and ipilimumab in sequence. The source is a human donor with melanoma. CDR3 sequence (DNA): TGTGCCAGCCGTAGAGGGATGAACACCGGGGAGCTGTTTTTT. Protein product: CASRRGMNTGELFF.